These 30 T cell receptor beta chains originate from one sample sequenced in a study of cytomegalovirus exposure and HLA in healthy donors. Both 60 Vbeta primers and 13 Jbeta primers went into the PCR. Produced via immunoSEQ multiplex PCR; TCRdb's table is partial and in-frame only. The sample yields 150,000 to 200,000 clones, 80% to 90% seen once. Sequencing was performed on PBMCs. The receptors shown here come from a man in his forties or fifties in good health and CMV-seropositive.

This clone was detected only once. CDR3 DNA sequence: TGTGCCAGCAGCGTTGGCGGGAGATTCACCGGGGAGCTGTTTTTT. Amino acids: CASSVGGRFTGELFF. The V gene is TRBV5-6, the J gene TRBJ2-2; TRBD2 aligns across 7 bases. The trim removed 4 bases at V and 4 bases at J, leaving 7 bases unmatched. Germline assignment: CDR1 SGHDT and CDR2 YYEEEE. The CDR3 is 15 amino acids.

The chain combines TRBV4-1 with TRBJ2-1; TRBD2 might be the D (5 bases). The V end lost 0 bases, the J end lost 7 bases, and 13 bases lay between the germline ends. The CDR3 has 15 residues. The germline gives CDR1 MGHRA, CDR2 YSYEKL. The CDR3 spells CASSQDWTSSNEQFF. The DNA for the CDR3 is TGCGCCAGCAGCCAAGATTGGACTTCCTCGAATGAGCAGTTCTTC.

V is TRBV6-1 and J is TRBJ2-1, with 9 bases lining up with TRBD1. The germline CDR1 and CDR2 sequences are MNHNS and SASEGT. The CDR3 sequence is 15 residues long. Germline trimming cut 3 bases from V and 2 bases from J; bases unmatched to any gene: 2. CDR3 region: CASSEGDRAYNEQFF. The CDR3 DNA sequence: TGTGCCAGCAGTGAGGGGGACAGGGCCTACAATGAGCAGTTCTTC.

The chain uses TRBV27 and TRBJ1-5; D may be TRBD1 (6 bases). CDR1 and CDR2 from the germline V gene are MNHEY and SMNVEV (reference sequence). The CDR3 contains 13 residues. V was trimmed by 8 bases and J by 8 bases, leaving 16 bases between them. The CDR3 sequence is CASQGTPAEPQHF. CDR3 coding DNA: TGTGCCAGCCAGGGGACACCGGCAGAGCCCCAGCATTTT.

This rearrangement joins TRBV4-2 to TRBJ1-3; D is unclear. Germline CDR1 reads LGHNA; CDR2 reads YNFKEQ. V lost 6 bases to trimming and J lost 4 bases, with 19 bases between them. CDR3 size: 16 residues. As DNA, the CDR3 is TGTGCCAGCAGTTTCGAAGGTGCGGTAAGGGGAAACACCATATATTTT. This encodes CASSFEGAVRGNTIYF.

The CDR3 is CASSSGTGDNQPQHF. The CDR3 DNA is TGCGCCAGCAGCTCCGGGACAGGGGATAATCAGCCCCAGCATTTT. The chain employs TRBV5-1 and TRBJ1-5; TRBD1 aligns across 10 bases. Germline V CDR1 and CDR2: SGHRS, YFSETQ. V lost 3 bases, J lost 4 bases, and 4 bases stayed unmatched. The length of the CDR3 is 15 residues.

The CDR3 DNA is TGCGCCAGCAGCCCCATTTCCCGGACTACCATCGGGGAGCTGTTTTTT. Amino acids: CASSPISRTTIGELFF. This chain uses TRBV4-1 with TRBJ2-2; D perhaps matches TRBD2 (6 bases). The germline V gene has CDR1 MGHRA and CDR2 YSYEKL. V was clipped by 4 bases and J by 7 bases, with 19 bases between them. The CDR3 spans 16 residues.

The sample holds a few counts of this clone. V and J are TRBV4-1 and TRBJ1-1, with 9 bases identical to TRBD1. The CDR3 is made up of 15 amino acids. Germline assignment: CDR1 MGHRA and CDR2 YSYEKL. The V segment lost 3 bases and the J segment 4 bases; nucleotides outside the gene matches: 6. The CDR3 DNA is TGCGCCAGCAGCCACCGGACAGGGGACTTCACTGAAGCTTTCTTT. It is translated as CASSHRTGDFTEAFF.

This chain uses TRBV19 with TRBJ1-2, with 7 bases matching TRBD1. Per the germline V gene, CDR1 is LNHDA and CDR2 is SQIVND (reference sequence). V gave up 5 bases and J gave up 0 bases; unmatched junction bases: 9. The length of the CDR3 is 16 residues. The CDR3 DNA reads TGTGCCAGTAGTTCACGAGTGGGACAGTCTAACTATGGCTACACCTTC. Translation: CASSSRVGQSNYGYTF.

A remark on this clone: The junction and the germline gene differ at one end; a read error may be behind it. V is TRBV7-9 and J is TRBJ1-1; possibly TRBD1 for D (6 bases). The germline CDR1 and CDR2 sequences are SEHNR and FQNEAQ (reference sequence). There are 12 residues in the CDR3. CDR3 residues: CSSSSSGAPPGF. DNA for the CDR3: TGTTCCAGCAGCTCGTCAGGGGCCCCCCCCGGGTTT.

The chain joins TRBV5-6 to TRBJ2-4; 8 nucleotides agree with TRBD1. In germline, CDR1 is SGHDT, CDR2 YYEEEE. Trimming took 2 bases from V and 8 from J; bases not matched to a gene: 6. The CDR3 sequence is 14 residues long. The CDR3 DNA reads TGTGCCAGCAGCTTCACGACAGGGGCGCACATTCAGTACTTC. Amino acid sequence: CASSFTTGAHIQYF.

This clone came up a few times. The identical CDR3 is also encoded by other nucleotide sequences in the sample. The CDR3 bases are TGTGCCAGCAGTCCTGGGGCGGCGAACACTGAAGCTTTCTTT. Its protein product is CASSPGAANTEAFF. This chain links TRBV7-2 with TRBJ1-1, with D possibly TRBD1 on 5 matching bases. From germline, CDR1 is SGHTA and CDR2 FQGNSA. The CDR3 runs to 14 residues. V was clipped by 6 bases and J by 1 base, with 12 bases between them.

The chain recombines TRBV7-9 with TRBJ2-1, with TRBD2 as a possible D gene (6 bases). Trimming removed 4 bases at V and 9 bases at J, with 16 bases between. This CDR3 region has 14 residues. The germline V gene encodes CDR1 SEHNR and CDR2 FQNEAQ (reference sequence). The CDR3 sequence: CASSYEGTSSEQFF. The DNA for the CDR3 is TGTGCCAGCAGCTACGAGGGAACTAGCTCTGAGCAGTTCTTC.

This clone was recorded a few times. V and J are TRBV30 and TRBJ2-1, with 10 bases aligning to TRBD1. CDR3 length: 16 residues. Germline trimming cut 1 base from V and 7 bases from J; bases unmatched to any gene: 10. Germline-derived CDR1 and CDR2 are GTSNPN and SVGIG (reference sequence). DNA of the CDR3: TGTGCCTGGAGTGGGACAGGGGGTATTGCGCGGAATGAGCAGTTCTTC. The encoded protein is CAWSGTGGIARNEQFF.

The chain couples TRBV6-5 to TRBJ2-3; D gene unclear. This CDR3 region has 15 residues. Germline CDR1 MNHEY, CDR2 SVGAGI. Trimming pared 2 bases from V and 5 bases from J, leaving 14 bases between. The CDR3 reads CASSYLASRQDTQYF. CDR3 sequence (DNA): TGTGCCAGCAGTTACCTCGCGTCCCGTCAAGATACGCAGTATTTT.

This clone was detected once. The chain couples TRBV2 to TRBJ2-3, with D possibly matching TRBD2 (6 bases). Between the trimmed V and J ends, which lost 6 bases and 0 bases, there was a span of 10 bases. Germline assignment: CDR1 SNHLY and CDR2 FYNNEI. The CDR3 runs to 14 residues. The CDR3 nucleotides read TGTGCCAGCAGGCCGGGAGTAAGCACAGATACGCAGTATTTT. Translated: CASRPGVSTDTQYF.

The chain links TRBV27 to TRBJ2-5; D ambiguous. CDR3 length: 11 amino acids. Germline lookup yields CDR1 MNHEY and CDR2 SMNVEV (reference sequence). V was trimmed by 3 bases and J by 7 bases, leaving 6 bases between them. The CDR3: CASSFGATQYF. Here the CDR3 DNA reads TGTGCCAGCAGTTTCGGAGCGACCCAGTACTTC.

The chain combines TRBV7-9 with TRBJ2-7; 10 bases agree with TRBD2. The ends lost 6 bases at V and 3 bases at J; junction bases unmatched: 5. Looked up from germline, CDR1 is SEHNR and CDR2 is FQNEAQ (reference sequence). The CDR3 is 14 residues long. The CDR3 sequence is CASRPGTSDYEQYF. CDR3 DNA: TGTGCCAGCAGGCCCGGGACTAGCGACTACGAGCAGTACTTC. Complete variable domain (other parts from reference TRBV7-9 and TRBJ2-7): DTGVSQNPRHKITKRGQNVTFRCDPISEHNRLYWYRQTLGQGPEFLTYFQNEAQLEKSRLLSDRFSAERPKGSFSTLEIQRTEQGDSAMYLCASRPGTSDYEQYFGPGTRLTVT.

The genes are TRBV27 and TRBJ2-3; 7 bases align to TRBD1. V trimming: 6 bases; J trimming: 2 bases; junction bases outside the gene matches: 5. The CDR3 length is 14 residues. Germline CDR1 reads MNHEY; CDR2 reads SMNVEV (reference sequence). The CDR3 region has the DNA TGTGCCAGCAGGGGACAGATATTCACAGATACGCAGTATTTT. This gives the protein CASRGQIFTDTQYF.

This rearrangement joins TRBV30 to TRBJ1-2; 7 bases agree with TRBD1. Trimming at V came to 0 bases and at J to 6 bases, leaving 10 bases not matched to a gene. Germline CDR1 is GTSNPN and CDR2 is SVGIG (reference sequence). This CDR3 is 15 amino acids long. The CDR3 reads CAWSVSFTGVDGYTF. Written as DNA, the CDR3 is TGTGCCTGGAGTGTTTCCTTTACAGGGGTTGATGGCTACACCTTC.

The DNA of the CDR3 is TGTGCCAGCAGTACTAACAATGAGCAGTTCTTC. Amino acid sequence: CASSTNNEQFF. The chain combines TRBV25-1 with TRBJ2-1; no clear D. The V gene's germline CDR1 is MGHDK and CDR2 SYGVNS. This CDR3 has 11 residues. V was clipped by 5 bases and J by 5 bases, with 4 bases between them.

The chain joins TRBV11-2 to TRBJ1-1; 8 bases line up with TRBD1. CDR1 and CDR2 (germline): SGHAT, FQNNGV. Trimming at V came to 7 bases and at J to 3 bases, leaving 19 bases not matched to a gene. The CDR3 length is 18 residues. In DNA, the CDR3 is TGTGCCAGCACCACCCTCGCCGGACAGGGTGTTAGAGACACTGAAGCTTTCTTT. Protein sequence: CASTTLAGQGVRDTEAFF. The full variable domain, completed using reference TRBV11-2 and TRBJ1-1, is EAGVAQSPRYKIIEKRQSVAFWCNPISGHATLYWYQQILGQGPKLLIQFQNNGVVDDSQLPKDRFSAERLKGVDSTLKIQPAKLEDSAVYLCASTTLAGQGVRDTEAFFGQGTRLTVV.

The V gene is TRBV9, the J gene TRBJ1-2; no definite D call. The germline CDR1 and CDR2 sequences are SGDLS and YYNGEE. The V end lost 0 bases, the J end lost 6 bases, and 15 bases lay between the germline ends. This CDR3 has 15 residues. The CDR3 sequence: CASSVGAGFSHGYTF. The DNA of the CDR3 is TGTGCCAGCAGCGTAGGGGCAGGCTTCTCCCATGGCTACACCTTC.

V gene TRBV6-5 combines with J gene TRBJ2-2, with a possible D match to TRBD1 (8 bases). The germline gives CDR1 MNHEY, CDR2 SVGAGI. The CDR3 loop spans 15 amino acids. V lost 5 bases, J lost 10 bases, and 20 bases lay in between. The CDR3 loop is CASSRTGWGGEELFF. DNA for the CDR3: TGTGCCAGCAGTCGGACAGGGTGGGGGGGGGAGGAGCTGTTTTTT.

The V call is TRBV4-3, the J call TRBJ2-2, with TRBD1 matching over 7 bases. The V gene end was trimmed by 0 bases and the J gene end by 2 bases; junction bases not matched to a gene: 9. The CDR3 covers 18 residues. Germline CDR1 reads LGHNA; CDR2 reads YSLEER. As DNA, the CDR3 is TGCGCCAGCAGCCAAGATCGACTCGGGACAGCTAACACCGGGGAGCTGTTTTTT. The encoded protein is CASSQDRLGTANTGELFF.

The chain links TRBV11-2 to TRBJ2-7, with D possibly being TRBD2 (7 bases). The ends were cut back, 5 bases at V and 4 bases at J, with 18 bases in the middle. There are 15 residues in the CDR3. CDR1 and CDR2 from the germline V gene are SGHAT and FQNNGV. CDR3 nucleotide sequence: TGTGCCAGCAGCACCTACAAGGGGGGGGCATACGAGCAGTACTTC. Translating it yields CASSTYKGGAYEQYF.

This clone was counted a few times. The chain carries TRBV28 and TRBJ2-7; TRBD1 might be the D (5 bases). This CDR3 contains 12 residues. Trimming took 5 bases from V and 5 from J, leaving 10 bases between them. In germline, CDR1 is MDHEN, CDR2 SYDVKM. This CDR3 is CASSASRDEQYF. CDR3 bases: TGTGCCAGCAGTGCCTCCAGGGACGAGCAGTACTTC. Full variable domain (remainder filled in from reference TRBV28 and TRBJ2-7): DVKVTQSSRYLVKRTGEKVFLECVQDMDHENMFWYRQDPGLGLRLIYFSYDVKMKEKGDIPEGYSVSREKKERFSLILESASTNQTSMYLCASSASRDEQYFGPGTRLTVT.

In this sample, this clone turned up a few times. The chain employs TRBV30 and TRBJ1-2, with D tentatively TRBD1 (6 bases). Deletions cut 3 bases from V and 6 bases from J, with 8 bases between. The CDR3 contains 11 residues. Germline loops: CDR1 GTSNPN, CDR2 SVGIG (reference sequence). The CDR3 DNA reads TGTGCCTGGAGCCCAGGGGATGGCTACACCTTC. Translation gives CAWSPGDGYTF.

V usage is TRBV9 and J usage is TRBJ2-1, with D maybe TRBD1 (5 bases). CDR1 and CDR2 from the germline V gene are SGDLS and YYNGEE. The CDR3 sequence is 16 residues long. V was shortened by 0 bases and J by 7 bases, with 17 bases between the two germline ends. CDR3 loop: CASSVAAPRGLNEQFF. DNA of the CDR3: TGTGCCAGCAGCGTAGCCGCGCCAAGGGGTTTGAATGAGCAGTTCTTC.

This chain's CDR3 is CASSLGQTYEQYF. The CDR3 region has the DNA TGTGCCAGCAGTTTAGGACAGACCTACGAGCAGTACTTC. The V call is TRBV28, the J call TRBJ2-5; D may be TRBD1 (6 bases). The end of the DNA aligns better with TRBJ2-7, so the J call may be wrong. Germline V gene lookup returns CDR1 MDHEN and CDR2 SYDVKM. The CDR3 has 13 residues.